These 24 T cell receptor beta chains originate from one sample sequenced in a study of T cell responses to AZD1222 COVID-19 vaccine. The table came from immunoSEQ multiplex PCR; TCRdb's copy has only in-frame clones and leaves some out. The table includes roughly 100,000 clones, about 89% detected once. The sample here was peripheral blood, taken on day 0 of AZD1222 vaccination. The receptors were gathered from an adult in good health.

CDR3 bases: TGCGCCAGCAGCTTGGTTTTTCTGGCGGATACGCAGTATTTT. It yields the protein CASSLVFLADTQYF. The chain uses TRBV5-1 and TRBJ2-3; D gene uncertain. The CDR3 totals 14 residues. Trimming removed 0 bases from V and 6 bases from J, with 11 bases in between. The germline CDR1 and CDR2 sequences are SGHRS and YFSETQ.

The chain combines TRBV30 with TRBJ2-7; no definite D call. Germline V gene sequence: CDR1 GTSNPN, CDR2 SVGIG (reference sequence). This CDR3 comprises 14 residues. Trimming removed 1 base from V and 0 bases from J, with 10 bases in between. As DNA, the CDR3 is TGTGCCTGGAGTGAGGCAGGTAGCTCCTACGAGCAGTACTTC. Its translation: CAWSEAGSSYEQYF.

The chain employs TRBV29-1 and TRBJ1-4; 9 positions agree with TRBD1. The V gene end was trimmed by 4 bases and the J gene end by 6 bases; junction bases not matched to a gene: 0. The CDR3 length is 12 residues. Germline CDR1 and CDR2: SQVTM and ANQGSEA. The CDR3, as DNA: TGCAGCGTTGGGACAGGGGATGAAAAACTGTTTTTT. This gives the protein CSVGTGDEKLFF.

DNA for the CDR3: TGCAGCATCTCTTCTCTTGGAGGCTACACCTTC. Translation gives CSISSLGGYTF. V usage is TRBV29-1 and J usage is TRBJ1-2; D unclear. Trimming pared 8 bases from V and 8 bases from J, leaving 15 bases between. Germline V CDR1 and CDR2: SQVTM, ANQGSEA. This CDR3 has 11 amino acids.

The CDR3 spells CASKYSTGSGGYTF. The CDR3 coding sequence is TGTGCCAGCAAGTATTCGACAGGGTCGGGTGGCTACACCTTC. The genes are TRBV28 and TRBJ1-2, with 7 positions matching TRBD1. Germline V gene sequence: CDR1 MDHEN, CDR2 SYDVKM. Trimming at V came to 7 bases and at J to 7 bases, leaving 12 bases not matched to a gene. CDR3 size: 14 residues.

The chain has TRBV4-1 and TRBJ1-5; 7 nucleotides align to TRBD1. This CDR3 has 14 residues. From germline, CDR1 is MGHRA and CDR2 YSYEKL. V shed 4 bases, J shed 7 bases, and the junction held 7 bases outside the gene matches. The CDR3 sequence is CASSPDRFGQPQHF. CDR3 sequence (DNA): TGCGCCAGCAGCCCGGACAGGTTCGGGCAGCCCCAGCATTTT.

The V and J genes are TRBV5-1 and TRBJ2-1; 7 bases agree with TRBD2. J gave up 2 bases and V 1 base, and 3 bases lay outside the gene matches. The CDR3 covers 15 residues. Germline V gene data show CDR1 as SGHRS and CDR2 as YFSETQ. CDR3 in amino acids: CASSLSGVTYNEQFF. CDR3 nucleotides: TGCGCCAGCAGCTTGAGCGGGGTTACCTACAATGAGCAGTTCTTC.

This chain connects TRBV2 to TRBJ1-6; weak D call: TRBD1 (5 bases). Trimming removed 6 bases at V and 10 bases at J, with 16 bases between. Germline V gives CDR1 SNHLY, CDR2 FYNNEI. The CDR3 sequence is 14 residues long. The CDR3 DNA follows: TGTGCCAGCAGGGAGTGGATGGGGGGATCACCCCTCCACTTT. Protein sequence: CASREWMGGSPLHF. Full variable domain (outside the CDR3, taken from reference TRBV2 and TRBJ1-6): EPEVTQTPSHQVTQMGQEVILRCVPISNHLYFYWYRQILGQKVEFLVSFYNNEISEKSEIFDDQFSVERPDGSNFTLKIRSTKLEDSAMYFCASREWMGGSPLHFGNGTRLTVT.

This clone has just one count. The V gene is TRBV6-4, the J gene TRBJ1-3; weak D call: TRBD1 (5 bases). The CDR3 extends over 17 amino acids. Germline CDR1 MRHNA, CDR2 SNTAGT. Deletions cut 7 bases from V and 0 bases from J, with 19 bases between. CDR3 in DNA: TGTGCCAGCACCACGGCGGGGCAGGGAGTCTCTGGAAACACCATATATTTT. This gives the protein CASTTAGQGVSGNTIYF.

The chain is built from TRBV4-1 and TRBJ2-5, with D uncertain. This CDR3 has 12 residues. V was trimmed by 3 bases and J by 2 bases, leaving 4 bases between them. CDR1 and CDR2 (germline): MGHRA, YSYEKL. The CDR3 here is CASSQKQETQYF. The CDR3 region has the DNA TGCGCCAGCAGCCAGAAACAAGAGACCCAGTACTTC.

The J gene is TRBJ1-6, the V gene TRBV19, with a possible D match to TRBD1 (6 bases). The V end was cut by 7 bases, the J end by 10 bases, with 23 bases between. The length of the CDR3 is 16 residues. In germline, CDR1 is LNHDA, CDR2 SQIVND (reference sequence). CDR3 in DNA: TGTGCCAGTACCCTGGGGGACATAAGAAAAGGGTCACCCCTCCACTTT. Protein sequence: CASTLGDIRKGSPLHF.

This chain connects TRBV5-1 to TRBJ2-2; 15 bases line up with TRBD2. The CDR3 length is 20 residues. With V trimmed by 2 bases and J by 2 bases, 10 bases remained unmatched. Per germline, CDR1 SGHRS and CDR2 YFSETQ. The CDR3 region is CASSFSPGLAGGQNTGELFF. CDR3 DNA: TGCGCCAGCAGCTTTTCCCCGGGACTAGCGGGGGGACAAAACACCGGGGAGCTGTTTTTT.

The rearrangement uses TRBV9 and TRBJ1-5; D remains ambiguous. The CDR3 runs to 11 residues. In germline, CDR1 is SGDLS, CDR2 YYNGEE. The ends were cut back, 7 bases at V and 11 bases at J, with 13 bases in the middle. The CDR3: CASGGFSAQHF. Written as DNA, the CDR3 is TGTGCCAGCGGAGGGTTCTCGGCCCAGCATTTT. The full variable domain, completed using reference TRBV9 and TRBJ1-5, is DSGVTQTPKHLITATGQRVTLRCSPRSGDLSVYWYQQSLDQGLQFLIQYYNGEERAKGNILERFSAQQFPDLHSELNLSSLELGDSALYFCASGGFSAQHFGDGTRLSIL.

This chain uses TRBV7-8 with TRBJ2-3, with D unclear. The V gene lost 2 bases and the J gene lost 1 base, with 4 bases spanning the gap. The V gene's germline CDR1 is SGHVS and CDR2 FQNEAQ. The CDR3 extends over 13 amino acids. The CDR3 region has the DNA TGTGCCAGCAGCTTATACCGCACAGATACGCAGTATTTT. Its translation is CASSLYRTDTQYF.

The V and J genes are TRBV10-3 and TRBJ2-1; 10 nucleotides align to TRBD1. V gave up 3 bases and J gave up 4 bases; unmatched junction bases: 9. The CDR3 is made up of 17 amino acids. Germline values: CDR1 ENHRY, CDR2 SYGVKD. The CDR3 bases are TGTGCCATCAGTGACATTTTGGACAGGGGGAGTTACAATGAGCAGTTCTTC. It is translated as CAISDILDRGSYNEQFF.

CDR3 coding DNA: TGTGCCAGCAGCTCGAGGGCTTTCCCATCAGCTAACTATGGCTACACCTTC. Its translation: CASSSRAFPSANYGYTF. The genes are TRBV5-4 and TRBJ1-2; D is unclear. The CDR3 has 17 amino acids. Trimming stripped 3 bases from V and 0 bases from J, with 18 bases between. Germline V gene lookup returns CDR1 SGHNT and CDR2 YYREEE (reference sequence).

The chain employs TRBV4-1 and TRBJ2-3; the D gene is possibly TRBD2 (6 bases). The V and J ends lost 1 base and 3 bases respectively, with 11 bases between them. The CDR3 spans 15 residues. Germline V gene lookup returns CDR1 MGHRA and CDR2 YSYEKL. The DNA of the CDR3 is TGCGCCAGCAGCCAAGGGGCGGGGATGACAGATACGCAGTATTTT. Protein: CASSQGAGMTDTQYF.

The chain links TRBV5-1 to TRBJ1-3, with D hard to call. The CDR3 is 15 amino acids. Germline CDR1 and CDR2: SGHRS and YFSETQ. V lost 0 bases and J lost 0, with 7 bases in between. The CDR3 DNA reads as TGCGCCAGCAGCTTGGCCGTGGACTCTGGAAACACCATATATTTT. Its translation is CASSLAVDSGNTIYF.

The gene calls are TRBV7-2 and TRBJ1-5; the match to TRBD1 covers 8 bases. Trimming at V came to 1 base and at J to 0 bases, leaving 8 bases not matched to a gene. The germline V gene has CDR1 SGHTA and CDR2 FQGNSA. The CDR3 covers 18 residues. Here the CDR3 DNA reads TGTGCCAGCAGCTTAGGGGGGACAGGCTCGTATAGCAATCAGCCCCAGCATTTT. It translates to CASSLGGTGSYSNQPQHF.

J is TRBJ2-1 and V is TRBV30, with D perhaps matching TRBD1 (7 bases). Germline CDR1 GTSNPN, CDR2 SVGIG (reference sequence). The CDR3 is 18 residues long. V was trimmed by 0 bases and J by 5 bases, leaving 23 bases between them. As DNA, the CDR3 is TGTGCCTGGAGTGTACCCCTCTCGACAGGGAGGTTAAACAATGAGCAGTTCTTC. It specifies CAWSVPLSTGRLNNEQFF.

The gene calls are TRBV7-9 and TRBJ1-4; weak D call: TRBD1 (5 bases). The germline V gene encodes CDR1 SEHNR and CDR2 FQNEAQ (reference sequence). The CDR3 loop spans 15 amino acids. Trimming stripped 5 bases from V and 8 bases from J, with 18 bases between. CDR3 residues: CASSKRDLLEEKLFF. CDR3 coding DNA: TGTGCCAGCAGCAAAAGGGACCTCTTGGAGGAAAAACTGTTTTTT.

V usage is TRBV2 and J usage is TRBJ2-5; D is uncertain. Trimming took 8 bases from V and 5 from J, leaving 21 bases between them. The CDR3 runs to 15 residues. Germline loops: CDR1 SNHLY, CDR2 FYNNEI. For the CDR3, the DNA is TGTGCCAGCGCCGATCCACCAGGCAGGCGCGAGACCCAGTACTTC. It codes for CASADPPGRRETQYF.

A word on this clone: This CDR3 fails to terminate in the conserved phenylalanine or tryptophan, so it likely reflects a read error. No DNA is shown, since the ends of the CDR3 on it are uncertain; the CDR3 is the one TCRdb lists. The rearrangement links TRBV10-3 to TRBJ2-3; the table's TRBD1 call for D was not verified on the DNA. From germline, CDR1 is ENHRY and CDR2 SYGVKD. The CDR3 sequence runs 14 residues, both termini included. The CDR3 sequence: CAISGSGQGEVEAI.

V usage is TRBV3-1 (or the pseudogene TRBV3-2) and J usage is TRBJ1-1; D not resolved. V shed 0 bases and J shed 4 bases, with 9 bases lying between them. CDR1 and CDR2 (germline): LGHDT, YNNKEL (reference sequence). There are 14 residues in the CDR3. In DNA, the CDR3 is TGTGCCAGCAGCCAAGATTGGGGAGCCACTGAAGCTTTCTTT. It translates to CASSQDWGATEAFF.